This T cell receptor beta chain was profiled in a study of CD8 T cells in ankylosing spondylitis. Trimming removed 4 bases from V and 2 bases from J, with 14 bases in between. From germline, CDR1 is SGHRS and CDR2 YFSETQ. This CDR3 is built from 15 residues. General observations from the study: Within peripheral blood, clones linked to disease were CD8+ and relatively rare. Some of these motif variants have turned up before, in reports on reactive arthritis synovial fluid and blood. In ankylosing spondylitis blood, a motif of about eight highly homologous TCR beta variants appeared characteristic. Clones tied to disease were said to be significantly enriched in matched ankylosing spondylitis synovial fluid.

Libraries of TCR beta came from quantitative 5'-RACE with molecular barcodes. TCRdb passed the 5' RACE reads through MiXCR, listing each CDR3 protein once. The table has about 700,000 distinct CDR3 sequences, around a fifth seen once. A remark on this clonotype: Antigen: not known.

The source of this sequence is a male donor with ankylosing spondylitis. The chain joins TRBV5-1 to TRBJ2-3, with D possibly called TRBD1 or TRBD2 (6 bases each). The specimen was blood, either unsorted or a sorted T cell fraction (not recorded which). The CDR3 is CASSPQGLVTDTQYF. The DNA of the CDR3 is TGCGCCAGCAGCCCACAGGGACTTGTCACAGATACGCAGTATTTT.